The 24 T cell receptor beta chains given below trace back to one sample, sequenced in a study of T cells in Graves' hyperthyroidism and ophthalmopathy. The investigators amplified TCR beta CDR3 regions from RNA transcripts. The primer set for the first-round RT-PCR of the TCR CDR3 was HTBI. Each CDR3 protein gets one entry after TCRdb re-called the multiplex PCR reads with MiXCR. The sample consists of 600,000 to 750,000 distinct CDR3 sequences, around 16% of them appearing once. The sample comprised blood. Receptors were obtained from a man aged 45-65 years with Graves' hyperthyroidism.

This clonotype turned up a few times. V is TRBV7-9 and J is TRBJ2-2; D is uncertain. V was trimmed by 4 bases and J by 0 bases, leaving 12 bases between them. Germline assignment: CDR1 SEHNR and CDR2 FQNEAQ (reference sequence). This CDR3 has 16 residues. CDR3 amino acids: CASSSIDGTNTGELFF. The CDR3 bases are TGTGCCAGCAGCTCCATCGACGGAACGAACACCGGGGAGCTGTTTTTT.

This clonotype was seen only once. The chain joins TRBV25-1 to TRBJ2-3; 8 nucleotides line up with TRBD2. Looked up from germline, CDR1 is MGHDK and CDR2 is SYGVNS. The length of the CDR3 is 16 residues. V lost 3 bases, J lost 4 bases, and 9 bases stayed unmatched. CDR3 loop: CASSDLAGGVADTQYF. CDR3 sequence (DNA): TGTGCCAGCAGTGACTTGGCCGGGGGGGTGGCAGATACGCAGTATTTT.

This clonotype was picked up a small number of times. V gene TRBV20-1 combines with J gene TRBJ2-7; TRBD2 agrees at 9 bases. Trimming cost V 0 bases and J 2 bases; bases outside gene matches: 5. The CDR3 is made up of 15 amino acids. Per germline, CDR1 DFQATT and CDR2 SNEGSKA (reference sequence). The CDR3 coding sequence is TGCAGTGCTAGAGATGGTTCTAGCGGGACCTACGAGCAGTACTTC. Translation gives CSARDGSSGTYEQYF.

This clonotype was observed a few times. The CDR3 DNA reads as TGTGCCAGCAGCCAAGGGTTGGGACTAGGGGTTATCGATGAGCAGTTCTTC. It encodes CASSQGLGLGVIDEQFF. This rearrangement joins TRBV3-1 to TRBJ2-1; 8 nucleotides match TRBD2. CDR3 length: 17 residues. Losses at the gene ends were 1 base for V and 8 bases for J; bases not matched to a gene: 13. Looked up from germline, CDR1 is LGHDT and CDR2 is YNNKEL (reference sequence).

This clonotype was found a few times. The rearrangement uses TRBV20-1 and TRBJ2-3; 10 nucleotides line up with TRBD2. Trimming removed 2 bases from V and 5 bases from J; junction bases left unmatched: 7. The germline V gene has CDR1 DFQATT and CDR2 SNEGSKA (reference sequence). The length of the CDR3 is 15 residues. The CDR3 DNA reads TGCAGTGCTAGATGGCTAGCGGGAGATCAAGATACGCAGTATTTT. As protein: CSARWLAGDQDTQYF.

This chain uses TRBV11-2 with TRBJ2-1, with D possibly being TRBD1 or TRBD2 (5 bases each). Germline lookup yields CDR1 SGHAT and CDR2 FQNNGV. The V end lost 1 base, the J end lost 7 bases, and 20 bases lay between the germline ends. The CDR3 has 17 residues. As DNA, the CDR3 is TGTGCCAGCAGCTTAGGGGGCGGGCAGCGGAGTAGGAATGAGCAGTTCTTC. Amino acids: CASSLGGGQRSRNEQFF.

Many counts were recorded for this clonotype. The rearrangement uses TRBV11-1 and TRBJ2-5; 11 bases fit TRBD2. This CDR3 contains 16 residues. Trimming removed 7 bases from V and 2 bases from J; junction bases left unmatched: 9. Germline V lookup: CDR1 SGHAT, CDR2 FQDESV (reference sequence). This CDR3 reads CASNRGGTSGQETQYF. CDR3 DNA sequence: TGTGCCAGCAATCGGGGCGGGACTAGCGGACAAGAGACCCAGTACTTC.

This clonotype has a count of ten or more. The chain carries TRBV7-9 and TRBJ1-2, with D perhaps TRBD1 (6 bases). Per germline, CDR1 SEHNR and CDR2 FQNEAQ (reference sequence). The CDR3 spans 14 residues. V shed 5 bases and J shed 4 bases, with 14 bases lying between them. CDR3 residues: CASSPVGGVYGYTF. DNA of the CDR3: TGTGCCAGCAGCCCGGTGGGGGGCGTCTATGGCTACACCTTC.

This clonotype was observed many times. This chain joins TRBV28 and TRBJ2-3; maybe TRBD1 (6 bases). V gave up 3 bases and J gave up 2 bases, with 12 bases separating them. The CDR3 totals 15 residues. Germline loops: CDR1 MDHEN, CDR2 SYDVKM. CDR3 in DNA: TGTGCCAGCAGTTTTTCAGGACAGATCACAGATACGCAGTATTTT. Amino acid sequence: CASSFSGQITDTQYF.

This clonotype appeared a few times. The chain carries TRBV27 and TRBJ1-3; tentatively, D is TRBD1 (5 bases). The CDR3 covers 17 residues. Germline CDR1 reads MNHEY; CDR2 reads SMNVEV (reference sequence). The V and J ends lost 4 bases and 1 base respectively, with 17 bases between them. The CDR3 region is CASSSGDPTESGNTIYF. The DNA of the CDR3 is TGTGCCAGCAGTTCCGGGGACCCTACCGAATCTGGAAACACCATATATTTT.

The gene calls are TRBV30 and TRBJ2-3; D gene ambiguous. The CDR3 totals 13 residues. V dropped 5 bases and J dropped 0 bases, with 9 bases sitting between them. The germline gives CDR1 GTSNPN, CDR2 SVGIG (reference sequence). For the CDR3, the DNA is TGTGCCTGGGGTGAACAGAGCACAGATACGCAGTATTTT. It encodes CAWGEQSTDTQYF.

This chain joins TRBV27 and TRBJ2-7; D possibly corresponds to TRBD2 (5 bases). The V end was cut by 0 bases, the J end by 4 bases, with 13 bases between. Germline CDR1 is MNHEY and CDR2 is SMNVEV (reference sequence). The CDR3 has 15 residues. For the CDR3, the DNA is TGTGCCAGCAGTTTATCCCCTAGCCACTTGTACGAGCAGTACTTC. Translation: CASSLSPSHLYEQYF.

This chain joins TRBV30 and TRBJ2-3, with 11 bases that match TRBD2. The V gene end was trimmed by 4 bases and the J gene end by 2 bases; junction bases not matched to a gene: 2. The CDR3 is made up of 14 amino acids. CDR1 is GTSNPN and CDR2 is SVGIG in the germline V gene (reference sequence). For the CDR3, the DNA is TGTGCCTGGAAACTAGCGGGAGACACAGATACGCAGTATTTT. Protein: CAWKLAGDTDTQYF.

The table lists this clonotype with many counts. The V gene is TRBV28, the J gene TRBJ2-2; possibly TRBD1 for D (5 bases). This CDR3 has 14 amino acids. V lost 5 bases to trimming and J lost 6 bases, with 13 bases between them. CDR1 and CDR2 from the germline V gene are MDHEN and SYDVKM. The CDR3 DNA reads TGTGCCAGCAGTCTCCGGACAACACCCGGGGAGCTGTTTTTT. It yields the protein CASSLRTTPGELFF. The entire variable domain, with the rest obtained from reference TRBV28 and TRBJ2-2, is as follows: DVKVTQSSRYLVKRTGEKVFLECVQDMDHENMFWYRQDPGLGLRLIYFSYDVKMKEKGDIPEGYSVSREKKERFSLILESASTNQTSMYLCASSLRTTPGELFFGEGSRLTVL.

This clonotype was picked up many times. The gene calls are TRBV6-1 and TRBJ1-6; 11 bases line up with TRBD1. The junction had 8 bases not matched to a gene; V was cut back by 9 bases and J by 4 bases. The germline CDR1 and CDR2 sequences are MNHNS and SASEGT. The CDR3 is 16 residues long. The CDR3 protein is CASRGQGAEYNSPLHF. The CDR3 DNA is TGTGCCAGTCGTGGACAGGGGGCCGAGTATAATTCACCCCTCCACTTT.

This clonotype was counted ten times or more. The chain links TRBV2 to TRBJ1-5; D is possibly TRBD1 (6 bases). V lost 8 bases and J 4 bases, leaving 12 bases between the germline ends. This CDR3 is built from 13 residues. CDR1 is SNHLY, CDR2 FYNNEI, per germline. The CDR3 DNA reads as TGTGCCAGCGGGGGGGACACTAATCAGCCCCAGCATTTT. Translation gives CASGGDTNQPQHF.

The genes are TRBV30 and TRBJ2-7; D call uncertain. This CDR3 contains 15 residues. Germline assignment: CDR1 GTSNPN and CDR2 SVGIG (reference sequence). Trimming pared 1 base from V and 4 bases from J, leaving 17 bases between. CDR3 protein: CAWSGHGPIPYEQYF. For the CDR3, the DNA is TGTGCCTGGAGTGGGCATGGGCCCATCCCTTACGAGCAGTACTTC.

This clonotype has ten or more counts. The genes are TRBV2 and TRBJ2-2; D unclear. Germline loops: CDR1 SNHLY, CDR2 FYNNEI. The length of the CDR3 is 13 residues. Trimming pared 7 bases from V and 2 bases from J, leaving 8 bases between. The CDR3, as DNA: TGTGCCAGCAAGGGCTCCAACACCGGGGAGCTGTTTTTT. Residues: CASKGSNTGELFF.

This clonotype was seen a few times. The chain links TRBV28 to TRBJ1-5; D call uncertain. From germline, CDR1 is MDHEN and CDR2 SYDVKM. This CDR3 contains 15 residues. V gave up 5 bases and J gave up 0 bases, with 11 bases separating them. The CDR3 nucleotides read TGTGCCAGCAGTCCCAAGAGGCGTAGCAATCAGCCCCAGCATTTT. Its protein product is CASSPKRRSNQPQHF. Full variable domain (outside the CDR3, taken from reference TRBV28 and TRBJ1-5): DVKVTQSSRYLVKRTGEKVFLECVQDMDHENMFWYRQDPGLGLRLIYFSYDVKMKEKGDIPEGYSVSREKKERFSLILESASTNQTSMYLCASSPKRRSNQPQHFGDGTRLSIL.

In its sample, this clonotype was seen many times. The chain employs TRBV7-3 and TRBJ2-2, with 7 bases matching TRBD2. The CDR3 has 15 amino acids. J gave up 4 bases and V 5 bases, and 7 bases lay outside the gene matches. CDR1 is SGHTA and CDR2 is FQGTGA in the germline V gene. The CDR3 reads CASSETGTITGELFF. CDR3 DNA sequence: TGTGCCAGCAGCGAAACCGGGACTATCACCGGGGAGCTGTTTTTT.

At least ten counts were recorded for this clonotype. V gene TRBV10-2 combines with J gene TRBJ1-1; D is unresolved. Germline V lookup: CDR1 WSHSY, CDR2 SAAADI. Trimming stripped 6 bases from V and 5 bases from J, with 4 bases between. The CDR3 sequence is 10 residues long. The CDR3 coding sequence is TGCGCCAGCAGGTCGACTGAAGCTTTCTTT. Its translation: CASRSTEAFF.

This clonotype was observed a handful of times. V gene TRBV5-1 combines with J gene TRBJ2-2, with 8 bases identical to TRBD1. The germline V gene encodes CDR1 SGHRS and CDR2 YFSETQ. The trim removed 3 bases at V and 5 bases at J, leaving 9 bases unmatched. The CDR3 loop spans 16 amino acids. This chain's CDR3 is CASSYRTGRRTGELFF. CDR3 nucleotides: TGCGCCAGCAGCTACCGGACAGGGAGAAGGACCGGGGAGCTGTTTTTT.

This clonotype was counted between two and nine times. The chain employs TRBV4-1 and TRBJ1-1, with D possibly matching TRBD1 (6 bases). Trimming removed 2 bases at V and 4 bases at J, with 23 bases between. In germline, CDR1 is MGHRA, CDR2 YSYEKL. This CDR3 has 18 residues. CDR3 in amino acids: CASSQPPGQPEVITEAFF. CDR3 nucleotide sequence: TGCGCCAGCAGCCAACCCCCGGGACAACCTGAGGTAATCACTGAAGCTTTCTTT.

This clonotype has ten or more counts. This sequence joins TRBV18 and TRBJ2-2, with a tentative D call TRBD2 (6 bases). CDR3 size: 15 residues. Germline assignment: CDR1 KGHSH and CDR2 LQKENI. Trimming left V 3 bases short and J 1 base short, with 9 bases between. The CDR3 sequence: CASSPGTGNTGELFF. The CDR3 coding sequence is TGTGCCAGCTCACCTGGGACTGGGAACACCGGGGAGCTGTTTTTT.